This record concerns one T cell receptor beta chain sequence. The data originate from a study of PD-L1 blockade in urothelial cancer. Overall study: Prior chemotherapy regimens per patient numbered 0 to 3. Analysis of the blood was performed 3 weeks (second dose) and 6 weeks after treatment start.

Sequencing used immunoSEQ multiplex PCR; TCRdb keeps in-frame clones, though not all of them. The sample has under 95,000 clones; roughly 84% are singletons. Regarding time point: pretreatment peripheral blood. Patients' urothelial carcinoma was locally advanced or metastatic. This CDR3 is 15 amino acids long. Germline V gene data show CDR1 as LGHNA and CDR2 as YSLEER. V was pared by 0 bases and J by 3 bases, with 10 bases between. The chain links TRBV4-3 to TRBJ2-3, with D possibly matching TRBD2 (6 bases). The clonotype comes from a man aged 55 to 70 with urothelial cancer. Specimen: PBMCs, collected around atezolizumab (anti-PD-L1) treatment. The chain's CDR3 is CASSQDRLETDTQYF. CDR3 bases: TGCGCCAGCAGCCAAGATAGACTAGAAACAGATACGCAGTATTTT.